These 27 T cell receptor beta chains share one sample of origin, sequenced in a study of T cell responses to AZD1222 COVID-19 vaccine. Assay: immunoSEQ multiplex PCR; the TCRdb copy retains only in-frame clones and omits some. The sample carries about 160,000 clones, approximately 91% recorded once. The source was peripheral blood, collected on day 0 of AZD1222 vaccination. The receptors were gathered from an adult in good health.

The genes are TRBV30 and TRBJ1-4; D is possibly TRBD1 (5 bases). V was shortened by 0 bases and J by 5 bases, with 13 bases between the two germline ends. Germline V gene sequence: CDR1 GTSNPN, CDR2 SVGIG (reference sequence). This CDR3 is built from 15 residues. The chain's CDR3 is CAWSVSRRVNEKLFF. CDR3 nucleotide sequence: TGTGCCTGGAGTGTAAGTCGCAGGGTGAATGAAAAACTGTTTTTT.

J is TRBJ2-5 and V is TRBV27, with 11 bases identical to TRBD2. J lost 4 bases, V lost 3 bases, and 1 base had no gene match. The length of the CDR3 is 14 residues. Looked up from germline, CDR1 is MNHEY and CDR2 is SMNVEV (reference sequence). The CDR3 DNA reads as TGTGCCAGCAGTTTCGGACTAGCGGGAGAGACCCAGTACTTC. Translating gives CASSFGLAGETQYF.

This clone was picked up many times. CDR3 nucleotides: TGTGCCAGCAGCCCGGGACTTTCCGCCTCTGGGGCCAACGTCCTGACTTTC. This gives the protein CASSPGLSASGANVLTF. The chain links TRBV4-2 to TRBJ2-6; a possible D gene is TRBD2 (6 bases). The CDR3 spans 17 residues. Between the trimmed V and J ends, which lost 4 bases and 0 bases, there was a span of 13 bases. CDR1 is LGHNA, CDR2 YNFKEQ, per germline.

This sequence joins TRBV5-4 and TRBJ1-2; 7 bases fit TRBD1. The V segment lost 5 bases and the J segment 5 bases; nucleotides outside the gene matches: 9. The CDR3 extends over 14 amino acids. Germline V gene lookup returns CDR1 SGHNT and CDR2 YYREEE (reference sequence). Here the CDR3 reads CASSAKGQPYGYTF. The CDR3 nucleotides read TGTGCCAGCAGTGCAAAGGGACAGCCATATGGCTACACCTTC.

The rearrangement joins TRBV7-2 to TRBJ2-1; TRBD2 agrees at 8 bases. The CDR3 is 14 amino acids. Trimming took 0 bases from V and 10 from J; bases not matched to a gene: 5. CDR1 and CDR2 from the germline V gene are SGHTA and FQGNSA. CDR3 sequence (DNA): TGTGCCAGCAGCTTAGCGAGCGGGAGCGTAGAGCAGTTCTTC. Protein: CASSLASGSVEQFF.

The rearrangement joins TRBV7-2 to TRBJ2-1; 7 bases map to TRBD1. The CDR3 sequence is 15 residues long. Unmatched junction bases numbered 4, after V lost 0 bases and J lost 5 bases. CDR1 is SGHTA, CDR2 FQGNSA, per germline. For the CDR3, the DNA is TGTGCCAGCAGCTTAGCCCCGGGACAGCACAATGAGCAGTTCTTC. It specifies CASSLAPGQHNEQFF.

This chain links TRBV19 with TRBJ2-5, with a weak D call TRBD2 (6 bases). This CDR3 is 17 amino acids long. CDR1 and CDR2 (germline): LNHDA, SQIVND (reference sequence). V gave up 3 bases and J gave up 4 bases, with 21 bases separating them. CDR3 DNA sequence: TGTGCCAGTAGTATTACGCCGGGACTCCCACCGGGAGAGACCCAGTACTTC. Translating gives CASSITPGLPPGETQYF.

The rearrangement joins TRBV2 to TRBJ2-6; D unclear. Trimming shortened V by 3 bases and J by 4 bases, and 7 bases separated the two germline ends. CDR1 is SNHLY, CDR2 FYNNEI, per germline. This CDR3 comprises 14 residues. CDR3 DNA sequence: TGTGCCAGCAGTGAGGAGACAGGGGCCAACGTCCTGACTTTC. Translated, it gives CASSEETGANVLTF.

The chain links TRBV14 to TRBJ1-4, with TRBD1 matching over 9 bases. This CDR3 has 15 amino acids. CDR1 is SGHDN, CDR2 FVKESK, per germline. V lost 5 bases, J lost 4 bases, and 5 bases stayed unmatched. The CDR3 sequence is CASSDGTGSNEKLFF. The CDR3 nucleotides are TGTGCCAGCAGCGATGGGACAGGGAGTAATGAAAAACTGTTTTTT.

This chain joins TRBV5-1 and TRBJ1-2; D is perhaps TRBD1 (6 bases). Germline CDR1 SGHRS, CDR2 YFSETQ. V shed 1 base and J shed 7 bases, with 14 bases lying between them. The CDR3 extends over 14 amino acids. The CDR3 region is CASSLKGTGSGYTF. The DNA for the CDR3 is TGCGCCAGCAGCTTGAAAGGAACAGGGAGTGGCTACACCTTC. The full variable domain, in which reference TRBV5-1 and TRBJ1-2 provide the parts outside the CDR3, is KAGVTQTPRYLIKTRGQQVTLSCSPISGHRSVSWYQQTPGQGLQFLFEYFSETQRNKGNFPGRFSGRQFSNSRSEMNVSTLELGDSALYLCASSLKGTGSGYTFGSGTRLTVV.

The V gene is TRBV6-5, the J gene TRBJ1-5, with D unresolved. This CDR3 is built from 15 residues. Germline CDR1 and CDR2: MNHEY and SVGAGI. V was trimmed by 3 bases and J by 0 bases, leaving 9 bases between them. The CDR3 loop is CASSYGGHSNQPQHF. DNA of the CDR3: TGTGCCAGCAGTTATGGTGGCCATAGCAATCAGCCCCAGCATTTT.

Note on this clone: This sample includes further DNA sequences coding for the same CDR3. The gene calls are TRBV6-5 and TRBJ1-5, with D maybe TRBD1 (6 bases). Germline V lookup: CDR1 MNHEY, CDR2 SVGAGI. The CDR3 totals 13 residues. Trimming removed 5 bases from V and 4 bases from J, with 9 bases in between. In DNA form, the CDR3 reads TGTGCCAGCAGTCCGGACAGAAATCAGCCCCAGCATTTT. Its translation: CASSPDRNQPQHF.

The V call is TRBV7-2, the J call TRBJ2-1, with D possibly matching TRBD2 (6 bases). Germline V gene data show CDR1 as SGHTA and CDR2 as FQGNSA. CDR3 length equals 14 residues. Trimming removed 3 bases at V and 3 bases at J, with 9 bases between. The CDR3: CASSFTSFYNEQFF. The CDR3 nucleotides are TGTGCCAGCAGCTTCACTAGCTTCTACAATGAGCAGTTCTTC.

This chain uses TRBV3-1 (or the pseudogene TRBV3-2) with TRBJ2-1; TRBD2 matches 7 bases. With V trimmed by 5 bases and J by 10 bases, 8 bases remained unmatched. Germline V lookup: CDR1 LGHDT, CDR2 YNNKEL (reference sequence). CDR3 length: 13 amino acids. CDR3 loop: CASSEERGWEQFF. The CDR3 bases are TGTGCCAGCAGCGAGGAGCGGGGTTGGGAGCAGTTCTTC.

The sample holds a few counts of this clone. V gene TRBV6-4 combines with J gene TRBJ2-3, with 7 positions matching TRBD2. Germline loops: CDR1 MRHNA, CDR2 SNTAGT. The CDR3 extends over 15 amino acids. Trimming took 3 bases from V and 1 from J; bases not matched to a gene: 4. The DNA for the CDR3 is TGTGCCAGCAGTGAAACGAGCGGGGGCACAGATACGCAGTATTTT. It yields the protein CASSETSGGTDTQYF.

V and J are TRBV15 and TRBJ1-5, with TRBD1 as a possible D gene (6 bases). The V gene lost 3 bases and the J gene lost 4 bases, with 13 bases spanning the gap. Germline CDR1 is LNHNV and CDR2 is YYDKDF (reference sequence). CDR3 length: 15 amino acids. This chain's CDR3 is CATSRSGATNQPQHF. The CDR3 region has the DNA TGTGCCACCAGCAGGTCAGGGGCTACGAATCAGCCCCAGCATTTT. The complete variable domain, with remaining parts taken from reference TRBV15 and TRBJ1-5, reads DAMVIQNPRYQVTQFGKPVTLSCSQTLNHNVMYWYQQKSSQAPKLLFHYYDKDFNNEADTPDNFQSRRPNTSFCFLDIRSPGLGDTAMYLCATSRSGATNQPQHFGDGTRLSIL.

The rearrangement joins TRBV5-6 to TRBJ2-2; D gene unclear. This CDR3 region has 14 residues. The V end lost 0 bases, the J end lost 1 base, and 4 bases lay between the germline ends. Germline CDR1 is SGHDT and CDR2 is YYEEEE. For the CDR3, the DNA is TGTGCCAGCAGCTTGGAGCTGAACACCGGGGAGCTGTTTTTT. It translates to CASSLELNTGELFF.

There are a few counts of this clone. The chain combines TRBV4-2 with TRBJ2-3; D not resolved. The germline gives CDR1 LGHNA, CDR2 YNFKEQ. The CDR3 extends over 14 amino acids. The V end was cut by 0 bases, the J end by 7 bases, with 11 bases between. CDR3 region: CASSQENPRYTQYF. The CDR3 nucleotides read TGTGCCAGCAGCCAAGAGAATCCCCGGTATACGCAGTATTTT.

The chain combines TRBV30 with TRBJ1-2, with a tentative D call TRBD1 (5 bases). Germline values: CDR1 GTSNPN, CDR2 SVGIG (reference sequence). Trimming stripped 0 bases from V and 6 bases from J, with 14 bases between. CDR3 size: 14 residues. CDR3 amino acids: CAWSVRQGSDGYTF. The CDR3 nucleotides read TGTGCCTGGAGTGTTAGGCAGGGAAGTGATGGCTACACCTTC.

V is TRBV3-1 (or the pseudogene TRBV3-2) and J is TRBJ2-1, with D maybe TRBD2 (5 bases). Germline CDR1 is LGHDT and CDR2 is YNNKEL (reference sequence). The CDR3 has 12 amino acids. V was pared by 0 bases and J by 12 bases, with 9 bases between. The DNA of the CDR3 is TGTGCCAGCAGCCAAGAAGGAGGAGGGCAGTTCTTC. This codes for CASSQEGGGQFF.

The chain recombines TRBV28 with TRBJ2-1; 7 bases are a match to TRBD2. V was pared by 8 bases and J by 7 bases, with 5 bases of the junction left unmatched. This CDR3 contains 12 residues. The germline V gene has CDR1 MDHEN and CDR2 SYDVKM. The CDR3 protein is CASLERGNEQFF. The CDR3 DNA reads TGTGCCAGCTTAGAGCGGGGTAATGAGCAGTTCTTC.

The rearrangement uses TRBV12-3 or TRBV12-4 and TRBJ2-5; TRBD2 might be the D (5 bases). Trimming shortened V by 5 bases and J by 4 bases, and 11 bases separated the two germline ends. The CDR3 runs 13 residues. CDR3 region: CASSRREGETQYF. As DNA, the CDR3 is TGTGCCAGCAGTCGTCGGGAAGGAGAGACCCAGTACTTC.

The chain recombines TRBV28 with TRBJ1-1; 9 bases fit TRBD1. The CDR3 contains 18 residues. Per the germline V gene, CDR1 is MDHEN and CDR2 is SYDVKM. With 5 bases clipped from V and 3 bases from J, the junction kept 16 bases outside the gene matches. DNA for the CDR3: TGTGCCAGCAGTCCTCCGGGACAGGGTTCGAGTGCGGACACTGAAGCTTTCTTT. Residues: CASSPPGQGSSADTEAFF.

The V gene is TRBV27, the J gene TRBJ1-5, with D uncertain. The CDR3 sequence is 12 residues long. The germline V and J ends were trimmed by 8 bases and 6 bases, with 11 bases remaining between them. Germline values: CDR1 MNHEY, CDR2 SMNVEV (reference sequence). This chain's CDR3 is CASSHPSQPQHF. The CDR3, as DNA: TGTGCCAGCTCACACCCCAGTCAGCCCCAGCATTTT.

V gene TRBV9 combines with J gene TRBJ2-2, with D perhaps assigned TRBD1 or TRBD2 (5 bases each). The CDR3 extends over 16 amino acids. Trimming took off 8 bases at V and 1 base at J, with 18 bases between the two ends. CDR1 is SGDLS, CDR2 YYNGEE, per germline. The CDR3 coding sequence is TGTGCCAGTTCCCCGCGTGGGACGGGGAACACCGGGGAGCTGTTTTTT. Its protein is CASSPRGTGNTGELFF.

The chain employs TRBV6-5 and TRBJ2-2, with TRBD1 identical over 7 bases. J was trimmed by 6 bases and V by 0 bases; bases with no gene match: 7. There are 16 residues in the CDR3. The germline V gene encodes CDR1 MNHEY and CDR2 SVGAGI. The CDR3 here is CASSYSRRGLAGELFF. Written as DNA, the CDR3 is TGTGCCAGCAGTTACTCGAGAAGGGGGCTGGCCGGGGAGCTGTTTTTT.

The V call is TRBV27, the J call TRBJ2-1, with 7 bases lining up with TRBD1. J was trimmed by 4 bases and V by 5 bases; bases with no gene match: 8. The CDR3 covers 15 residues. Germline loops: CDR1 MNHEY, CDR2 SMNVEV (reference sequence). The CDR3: CASSTGTERYNEQFF. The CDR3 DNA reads TGTGCCAGCAGTACCGGGACAGAGAGATACAATGAGCAGTTCTTC.